This is a list of T cell receptor beta chains from one sample in a study of tumor-infiltrating lymphocytes in primary liver carcinoma. TCRdb passed the multiplex PCR reads through MiXCR, listing each CDR3 protein once. The top ten hold 9% of the sample, which has 320,000 or so distinct CDR3 sequences, 60% to 80% seen once. Sequencing was carried out using peripheral blood. The receptor source for this set is a man aged 35-49 years with primary liver carcinoma and hepatitis B virus infection. Each CDR3 is given with its conserved first and last residue. Fields, in order: CDR3 length, clone size, D gene, J gene, V gene, CDR3 protein, CDR3 DNA. D genes are given only for firm matches. Not all rows give a size; the values are once, few, many and, for expanded clones, a class.

11 . . TRBJ2-2 TRBV4-1 CVSSQVGELFF TGCGTCAGCAGCCAAGTCGGGGAGCTGTTTTTT
15 many TRBD1 TRBJ2-5 TRBV29-1 CSVAPVQGSGKTQYF TGCAGCGTTGCTCCCGTACAGGGGTCCGGGAAGACCCAGTACTTC
13 few . TRBJ2-5 TRBV12-3/TRBV12-4 CASSLTVGGTQYF TGTGCCAGCAGTTTAACGGTTGGGGGGACCCAGTACTTC
14 many TRBD1 TRBJ1-2 TRBV12-3/TRBV12-4 CASSRGQGLYGYTF TGTGCCAGCAGCCGGGGACAGGGCTTGTATGGCTACACCTTC
16 . . TRBJ2-3 TRBV4-2 CASSQDWICGTDTQYF TGTGCCAGCAGCCAAGATTGGATATGTGGTACAGATACGCAGTATTTT
15 many TRBD1 TRBJ2-1 TRBV5-5 CASSFRDSSYNEQFF TGCGCCAGCAGCTTCCGGGACAGCTCCTACAATGAGCAGTTCTTC
17 few TRBD1 TRBJ2-2 TRBV6-2/TRBV6-3 CASSYSGQGAFTGELFF TGTGCCAGCAGTTACTCGGGACAGGGGGCTTTCACCGGGGAGCTGTTTTTT
15 few TRBD1 TRBJ2-4 TRBV28 CASSRQGRGKNIQYF TGTGCCAGCAGCCGACAGGGCAGAGGAAAAAACATTCAGTACTTC
16 . TRBD1 TRBJ2-2 TRBV7-9 CASSSETGGDTRELFF TGTGCCAGCAGCTCGGAGACAGGGGGCGACACCCGGGAGCTGTTTTTT
18 few . TRBJ2-7 TRBV5-1 CASSFGPLTGIFTYEQYF TGCGCCAGCAGCTTCGGCCCGCTTACAGGGATCTTTACCTACGAGCAGTACTTC
16 . . TRBJ2-7 TRBV29-1 CSIVMVSGAGNYEQYF TGCAGTATTGTCATGGTGTCGGGGGCGGGCAACTACGAGCAGTACTTC
13 . . TRBJ1-2 TRBV24-1 CATQKGRGYGYTF TGTGCCACCCAGAAGGGGCGCGGCTATGGCTACACCTTC
13 . . TRBJ2-2 TRBV11-2 CVSSLQNAGELFF TGTGTCAGCAGCCTGCAGAACGCCGGGGAGCTGTTTTTT
15 . . TRBJ2-4 TRBV9 CASTSNQGPRNIQYF TGTGCCAGCACCAGCAACCAGGGACCGCGGAACATTCAGTACTTC
14 few . TRBJ2-7 TRBV11-1 CASNLRAGVYEQYF TGTGCCAGCAACTTACGGGCAGGCGTCTACGAGCAGTACTTC
15 few TRBD1 TRBJ2-7 TRBV28 CASSLKAGGPYEQYF TGTGCCAGCAGTTTAAAGGCAGGGGGCCCCTACGAGCAGTACTTC
16 . TRBD2 TRBJ2-1 TRBV18 CASSKTSGIAYNEQFF TGTGCCAGCTCAAAGACTAGCGGGATCGCTTACAATGAGCAGTTCTTC
14 . . TRBJ1-1 TRBV11-2 CASSLMAGSTEAFF TGTGCCAGCAGCTTAATGGCAGGGTCCACCGAAGCTTTCTTT
14 few TRBD1 TRBJ2-3 TRBV6-2/TRBV6-3 CASKKTGSTDTQYF TGTGCCAGCAAAAAGACAGGGAGCACAGATACGCAGTATTTT
16 . TRBD1 TRBJ2-7 TRBV5-1 CASSLFSTPGGGEQYF TGCGCCAGCAGCTTATTCTCGACTCCAGGGGGCGGCGAGCAGTACTTC
15 . . TRBJ2-7 TRBV5-8 CASAFPGLTGREQYF TGTGCCAGCGCCTTTCCAGGACTAACGGGCCGAGAGCAGTACTTC
12 . . TRBJ1-1 TRBV29-1 CNIVDENTEVFF TGCAACATTGTCGACGAGAACACTGAAGTTTTCTTT
17 many . TRBJ2-1 TRBV11-1 CASSLSRSTVGYNEQFF TGTGCCAGCAGCTTAAGCAGGTCAACTGTAGGGTACAATGAGCAGTTCTTC
14 few . TRBJ1-2 TRBV5-6 CASNLEVAEYGYTF TGTGCCAGCAACTTGGAGGTCGCAGAATATGGCTACACCTTC
15 . TRBD1 TRBJ2-7 TRBV11-1 CATSLTGGGPYEQYF TGTGCCACTAGCCTAACAGGGGGCGGTCCTTACGAGCAGTACTTC
13 many . TRBJ2-3 TRBV6-5 CASSYMGSITQYF TGTGCCAGCAGTTACATGGGCTCAATTACGCAGTATTTT
15 . TRBD1 TRBJ2-7 TRBV11-1 CASNSRTGNPYEQYF TGTGCCAGCAACTCCCGGACAGGGAACCCCTACGAGCAGTACTTC
16 . . TRBJ2-6 TRBV5-4 CTSSLGRSSGANVLTF TGTACCAGCAGCTTGGGACGGAGCTCTGGGGCCAACGTCCTGACTTTC
15 many TRBD1 TRBJ2-7 TRBV6-1 CASSVGTGGSYEQYF TGTGCCAGCAGTGTCGGGACAGGGGGCTCCTACGAGCAGTACTTC
16 . TRBD2 TRBJ2-1 TRBV4-1 CASNQGSGRDYNEQFF TGCGCCAGCAACCAGGGAAGCGGGAGAGACTACAATGAGCAGTTCTTC
15 many . TRBJ1-5 TRBV10-3 CATRGDLNSNQPQHF TGTGCCACCCGGGGGGATCTTAATAGCAATCAGCCCCAGCATTTT
14 . . TRBJ2-5 TRBV20-1 CSAREGLSQETQYF TGCAGTGCTAGAGAGGGACTTTCACAAGAGACCCAGTACTTC
15 . TRBD1 TRBJ2-2 TRBV5-1 CASRLGQGNTGELFF TGCGCCAGCCGCTTGGGACAGGGGAACACCGGGGAGCTGTTTTTT
14 . . TRBJ2-2 TRBV11-2 CASSLPEACGELFF TGTGCCAGCAGCCTCCCCGAGGCATGCGGGGAACTGTTTTTT
17 many . TRBJ2-6 TRBV4-2 CASSQDGGVAGANVLTF TGTGCCAGCAGCCAAGATGGAGGGGTGGCTGGGGCCAACGTCCTGACTTTC
12 many . TRBJ1-4 TRBV12-3/TRBV12-4 CASSLFSEKLFF TGTGCCAGCAGTTTATTCAGCGAAAAACTGTTTTTT
14 few . TRBJ2-1 TRBV28 CASRSGTPYNEQFF TGTGCCAGCAGATCCGGGACTCCTTACAATGAGCAGTTCTTC
15 few TRBD2 TRBJ2-2 TRBV12-3/TRBV12-4 CASSLIAGGTGELFF TGTGCCAGCAGTTTGATAGCGGGAGGTACCGGGGAGCTGTTTTTT
12 once . TRBJ2-5 TRBV11-2 CVSRLDAETQYF TGTGTCAGCCGCTTAGATGCGGAGACCCAGTACTTC
14 few . TRBJ2-1 TRBV7-9 CASSLDQTHNEQFF TGTGCCAGCAGCTTAGATCAGACCCACAATGAGCAGTTCTTC
12 . . TRBJ2-7 TRBV28 CASGNPSYEQYF TGTGCCAGCGGGAATCCTTCCTACGAGCAGTACTTC
16 few . TRBJ2-2 TRBV5-1 CASIQGGGRDTGELFF TGCGCCAGCATACAGGGAGGCGGGAGAGACACCGGGGAGCTGTTTTTT
15 . . TRBJ2-3 TRBV11-1 CVSSLPRESTDTRYF TGTGTCAGCAGTTTGCCAAGGGAGAGCACAGATACGCGGTATTTT
17 . . TRBJ1-5 TRBV7-8 CASSLRVALGSTDTQHF TGTGCCAGCAGCTTAAGGGTAGCGCTGGGGAGCACAGATACGCAGCATTTT
16 . TRBD1 TRBJ1-4 TRBV25-1 CASSESPGTGNEELFF TGTGCCAGTAGTGAATCCCCCGGGACAGGGAATGAAGAACTGTTTTTT
17 few TRBD2 TRBJ2-1 TRBV6-5 CASSYSGLAERRGEQFF TGTGCCAGCAGTTACTCGGGACTAGCGGAACGTCGGGGTGAGCAGTTCTTC
15 . . TRBJ2-7 TRBV6-5 CANTVWRGEFYEQYF TGTGCCAACACAGTCTGGAGGGGCGAGTTCTACGAGCAGTACTTC
13 many . TRBJ2-3 TRBV5-4 CASSFQGTDTQYF TGTGCCAGCAGCTTTCAGGGAACAGATACGCAGTATTTT
15 many . TRBJ2-5 TRBV12-3/TRBV12-4 CASSPWVGGSETQYF TGTGCCAGCAGTCCCTGGGTAGGGGGGAGTGAGACCCAGTACTTC
14 . . TRBJ2-3 TRBV25-1 CASSEWVNTDTQYF TGTGCCAGCAGTGAATGGGTCAACACAGATACGCAGTATTTT
13 . . TRBJ2-7 TRBV11-2 CASSVTWLHEQYF TGTGCCAGCAGCGTGACATGGTTGCACGAGCAGTACTTC
14 . TRBD1 TRBJ1-4 TRBV12-3/TRBV12-4 CAGGGTGNRSGLFF TGTGCCGGCGGGGGGACAGGGAACCGAAGCGGACTGTTTTTT
12 few . TRBJ1-2 TRBV10-3 CAISMSDYGYTF TGTGCCATCAGCATGTCAGACTATGGCTACACCTTC
17 . . TRBJ1-1 TRBV11-3 CASSLDPRPERSTEAFF TGTGCCAGCAGCTTAGATCCCAGGCCAGAGAGGAGCACTGAAGCTTTCTTT
14 many . TRBJ2-7 TRBV14 CASSPSYFVNEQYF TGTGCCAGCAGCCCTTCCTATTTCGTAAACGAGCAGTACTTC
11 . . TRBJ2-1 TRBV29-1 CSVTYYDEQFF TGCAGCGTCACATACTACGATGAGCAGTTCTTC
13 many . TRBJ1-2 TRBV29-1 CSVEDGKGYGYTF TGCAGCGTTGAAGATGGCAAGGGCTATGGCTACACCTTC
13 many TRBD1 TRBJ1-2 TRBV6-1 CASIPGQDRGYTF TGTGCCAGCATCCCGGGACAGGATCGCGGCTACACCTTC
18 . TRBD2 TRBJ2-1 TRBV28 CASSFPNAGLAGYNEHFF TGTGCCAGCAGTTTCCCCAATGCGGGGCTAGCGGGGTACAATGAGCACTTCTTC